This T cell receptor beta chain was identified during a study of regulatory T cells in long-lasting Graves disease. Regarding the study as a whole: Preferential use of TRBV28, TRBJ1-2 and TRBJ2-5 was seen in persistent disease.

As concerns this clonotype: The antigen is not known.

The ends lost 1 base at V and 5 bases at J; junction bases unmatched: 10. From germline, CDR1 is PRHDT and CDR2 FYEKMQ (reference sequence). The CDR3 contains 17 residues. Through Arm-PCR of CDR3 regions and iRepertoire HTBI primers, TCR beta libraries were built. In the authors' workflow: Identification yielded approximately 67 TRBV and 14 TRBJ segments across samples. TCRdb itself ran the multiplex PCR reads through MiXCR, one entry per CDR3 protein. It is TCRdb's table, rather than the study itself, that gives the V and J calls and clone size. Counted here are 400,000 to 500,000 distinct CDR3 sequences, around a fifth occurring once; the ten biggest clones make up less than 15%. The time point: persistent/refractory GD, antithyroid drugs over 5 years with positive TRAb. The authors made the TCR library using RNA they extracted from PBMCs.

The clonotype originates from a female donor with Graves disease. Sequencing used peripheral blood mononuclear cells (PBMCs), obtained when the disease was refractory, from a patient treated with antithyroid drugs. The V and J genes are TRBV13 and TRBJ2-5; 10 nucleotides align to TRBD2. CDR3 DNA: TGTGCCAGCAGCTTAGAATCAGCGGGGGGGCCTAGGGAGACCCAGTACTTC. Its translation is CASSLESAGGPRETQYF.